The 32 T cell receptor beta chains given below trace back to one sample, sequenced in a study of PD-L1 blockade in urothelial cancer. The data were produced by immunoSEQ multiplex PCR, yet TCRdb's version contains in-frame clones alone and is incomplete. The repertoire consists of 45,000 to 65,000 clones, with 65% to 90% occurring once and the leading ten covering less than 20%. Time point denoted: pretreatment peripheral blood. The starting material was PBMCs, obtained around atezolizumab (anti-PD-L1) treatment. These TCRs come from a man between 65 and 85 years old with urothelial cancer.

V gene TRBV28 combines with J gene TRBJ1-2, with D perhaps matching TRBD1 (6 bases). Germline assignment: CDR1 MDHEN and CDR2 SYDVKM. This CDR3 is 16 amino acids long. Trimming shortened V by 5 bases and J by 2 bases, and 18 bases separated the two germline ends. The CDR3 nucleotides are TGTGCCAGCAGTATTCAGGGGACGGGGCAAAACTATGGCTACACCTTC. This translates into CASSIQGTGQNYGYTF.

This chain joins TRBV6-5 and TRBJ1-1, with D possibly TRBD1 on 6 matching bases. Trimming took off 6 bases at V and 1 base at J, with 12 bases between the two ends. CDR1 and CDR2 from the germline V gene are MNHEY and SVGAGI. CDR3 size: 14 residues. CDR3 region: CASSPGTTNTEAFF. The CDR3 bases are TGTGCCAGCAGCCCCGGGACAACGAACACTGAAGCTTTCTTT.

The gene calls are TRBV6-5 and TRBJ2-7; D possibly corresponds to TRBD1 (6 bases). V lost 7 bases and J lost 2, with 15 bases in between. The germline V gene encodes CDR1 MNHEY and CDR2 SVGAGI. The CDR3 spans 14 residues. The chain's CDR3 is CASKNGQPPYEQYF. The CDR3 coding sequence is TGTGCCAGCAAGAACGGACAGCCTCCCTACGAGCAGTACTTC.

This clone was counted a single time. The V and J genes are TRBV9 and TRBJ2-5; possible D gene TRBD2, 6 bases. The V gene's germline CDR1 is SGDLS and CDR2 YYNGEE. The V end was cut by 2 bases, the J end by 2 bases, with 16 bases between. CDR3 length equals 16 residues. CDR3 amino acids: CASSVGSGRNQETQYF. DNA of the CDR3: TGTGCCAGCAGCGTTGGGTCTGGGAGGAATCAAGAGACCCAGTACTTC.

The chain carries TRBV10-2 and TRBJ2-1, with D possibly TRBD2 on 5 matching bases. The CDR3 sequence is 14 residues long. V was pared by 10 bases and J by 0 bases, with 13 bases between. The germline gives CDR1 WSHSY, CDR2 SAAADI. Here the CDR3 DNA reads TGCGCCACCTTTGCTAGCCCCTCCTACAATGAGCAGTTCTTC. Protein sequence: CATFASPSYNEQFF.

The V and J genes are TRBV28 and TRBJ1-1; maybe TRBD1 (6 bases). The germline V gene encodes CDR1 MDHEN and CDR2 SYDVKM. Between the trimmed V and J ends, which lost 2 bases and 6 bases, there was a span of 16 bases. The CDR3 extends over 15 amino acids. The DNA for the CDR3 is TGTGCCAGCAGTTTAGGGGGCACAAGTTCGGCTGAAGCTTTCTTT. Its translation: CASSLGGTSSAEAFF.

The chain recombines TRBV7-3 with TRBJ2-2; D possibly corresponds to TRBD2 (6 bases). CDR1 SGHTA and CDR2 FQGTGA come from the germline V gene. The CDR3 sequence is 16 residues long. Trimming took off 4 bases at V and 5 bases at J, with 17 bases between the two ends. The DNA of the CDR3 is TGTGCCAGCAGCTGGGGTCGGGGGAGTAGGACCGGGGAGCTGTTTTTT. It specifies CASSWGRGSRTGELFF. Using reference TRBV7-3 and TRBJ2-2 for the parts outside the CDR3, the full variable domain is GAGVSQTPSNKVTEKGKYVELRCDPISGHTALYWYRQSLGQGPEFLIYFQGTGAADDSGLPNDRFFAVRPEGSVSTLKIQRTERGDSAVYLCASSWGRGSRTGELFFGEGSRLTVL.

This chain uses TRBV10-1 with TRBJ2-3; maybe TRBD2 (7 bases). The CDR3 totals 14 residues. The germline V and J ends were trimmed by 9 bases and 14 bases, with 27 bases remaining between them. Per the germline V gene, CDR1 is WNHNN and CDR2 is SYGVQD (reference sequence). DNA for the CDR3: TGCGCCAGTCCTGTAGCGCCGGGGGGCAGATACGCGTATTTT. Translation gives CASPVAPGGRYAYF.

The V and J genes are TRBV19 and TRBJ1-1; 8 bases are a match to TRBD1. Trimming removed 4 bases from V and 3 bases from J; junction bases left unmatched: 13. Germline V gene data show CDR1 as LNHDA and CDR2 as SQIVND (reference sequence). This CDR3 has 17 amino acids. The CDR3 here is CASSSRDRRVKDTEAFF. The CDR3 DNA reads TGTGCCAGTAGTAGCCGGGACAGGAGGGTGAAGGACACTGAAGCTTTCTTT.

The V and J genes are TRBV27 and TRBJ1-1; D ambiguous. The CDR3 is 15 residues long. V was trimmed by 3 bases and J by 5 bases, leaving 16 bases between them. Germline CDR1 is MNHEY and CDR2 is SMNVEV (reference sequence). The CDR3 nucleotides are TGTGCCAGCAGTTTCGGGGTTGCCTTCGGAACTGAAGCTTTCTTT. Translation: CASSFGVAFGTEAFF.

The V gene is TRBV4-1, the J gene TRBJ2-7; 8 bases are a match to TRBD2. The length of the CDR3 is 16 residues. The J segment lost 2 bases and the V segment lost 0 bases, leaving 6 bases of the junction unmatched. Looked up from germline, CDR1 is MGHRA and CDR2 is YSYEKL. The CDR3 nucleotides are TGCGCCAGCAGCCAAGACCTAGCGGGCCTTCCCTACGAGCAGTACTTC. This encodes CASSQDLAGLPYEQYF.

V and J are TRBV19 and TRBJ1-1, with 8 bases lining up with TRBD1. Losses at the gene ends were 5 bases for V and 1 base for J; bases not matched to a gene: 6. Germline V gene data show CDR1 as LNHDA and CDR2 as SQIVND (reference sequence). CDR3 length: 15 amino acids. As DNA, the CDR3 is TGTGCCAGTAGTCCTCTGGACAGGGCGAACACTGAAGCTTTCTTT. Its translation: CASSPLDRANTEAFF.

The chain carries TRBV12-5 and TRBJ2-3; 8 bases match TRBD2. V was pared by 7 bases and J by 4 bases, with 7 bases of the junction left unmatched. Germline CDR1 and CDR2: LGHNT and FRNRAP. This CDR3 is 14 amino acids long. The CDR3 spells CASAQSGGADTQYF. CDR3 nucleotides: TGTGCTAGTGCCCAGAGCGGGGGAGCAGATACGCAGTATTTT.

The chain joins TRBV4-1 to TRBJ2-5; 9 bases match TRBD1. The ends lost 4 bases at V and 0 bases at J; junction bases unmatched: 3. The CDR3 contains 15 residues. Germline CDR1 and CDR2: MGHRA and YSYEKL. The CDR3 loop is CASSRRQGDQETQYF. CDR3 bases: TGCGCCAGCAGCCGCCGACAGGGGGACCAAGAGACCCAGTACTTC.

V and J are TRBV28 and TRBJ1-2; a possible D gene is TRBD1 (6 bases). The CDR3 has 15 residues. Per the germline V gene, CDR1 is MDHEN and CDR2 is SYDVKM. Trimming pared 6 bases from V and 4 bases from J, leaving 18 bases between. CDR3 sequence: CASRLQGHYPYGYTF. The CDR3 bases are TGTGCCAGCAGGCTTCAGGGGCATTACCCCTATGGCTACACCTTC.

The chain combines TRBV2 with TRBJ2-7; unclear D gene. This CDR3 comprises 12 residues. In germline, CDR1 is SNHLY, CDR2 FYNNEI. V lost 7 bases and J 1 base, leaving 8 bases between the germline ends. CDR3 sequence: CASKAYSYEQYF. The CDR3 nucleotides are TGTGCCAGCAAAGCCTATTCCTACGAGCAGTACTTC.

V usage is TRBV6-5 and J usage is TRBJ2-2, with 8 bases that match TRBD2. The CDR3 covers 14 residues. Germline V gene lookup returns CDR1 MNHEY and CDR2 SVGAGI. V lost 5 bases to trimming and J lost 1 base; unmatched junction nucleotides: 0. In nucleotides, the CDR3 is TGTGCCAGCAGTAGCGGGAGGAACACCGGGGAGCTGTTTTTT. As protein: CASSSGRNTGELFF.

V and J are TRBV6-5 and TRBJ1-5, with 10 bases identical to TRBD1. The V and J ends lost 6 bases and 7 bases, in that order; junction bases with no gene match: 6. CDR1 MNHEY and CDR2 SVGAGI come from the germline V gene. This CDR3 has 14 residues. The CDR3 DNA sequence: TGTGCCAGCAGGGACAGGGGGGGGCGGCAGCCCCAGCATTTT. Translation gives CASRDRGGRQPQHF.

The chain employs TRBV19 and TRBJ2-1, with TRBD1 matching over 10 bases. V dropped 5 bases and J dropped 6; count of bases not matched to a gene: 4. This CDR3 contains 14 residues. Germline CDR1 LNHDA, CDR2 SQIVND (reference sequence). Here the CDR3 reads CASSSRDRGNEQFF. CDR3 bases: TGTGCCAGTAGTTCCAGGGACAGGGGCAATGAGCAGTTCTTC.

This chain connects TRBV6-5 to TRBJ2-7; a possible D gene is TRBD1 (6 bases). V was pared by 6 bases and J by 0 bases, with 15 bases between. The CDR3 runs to 15 residues. CDR1 is MNHEY and CDR2 is SVGAGI in the germline V gene. The CDR3, as DNA: TGTGCCAGCAGCCGCACAGGGACCAGCTCCTACGAGCAGTACTTC. It codes for CASSRTGTSSYEQYF.

The CDR3 DNA follows: TGTGCCAGCAGCTGGGACAGGGACGGCGCCGGGGAGCTGTTTTTT. Translated: CASSWDRDGAGELFF. This rearrangement joins TRBV5-4 to TRBJ2-2; 9 nucleotides align to TRBD1. The J segment lost 6 bases and the V segment lost 3 bases, leaving 6 bases of the junction unmatched. The CDR3 is made up of 15 amino acids. The V gene's germline CDR1 is SGHNT and CDR2 YYREEE (reference sequence).

This clone was seen just once. The chain has TRBV2 and TRBJ1-4, with 8 bases matching TRBD1. With V trimmed by 4 bases and J by 6 bases, 4 bases remained unmatched. The germline gives CDR1 SNHLY, CDR2 FYNNEI. This CDR3 spans 14 amino acids. The CDR3 DNA follows: TGTGCCAGCAGTGTGGACAGGGTTGATGAAAAACTGTTTTTT. Translating it yields CASSVDRVDEKLFF. Using reference TRBV2 and TRBJ1-4 for the parts outside the CDR3, the full variable domain is EPEVTQTPSHQVTQMGQEVILRCVPISNHLYFYWYRQILGQKVEFLVSFYNNEISEKSEIFDDQFSVERPDGSNFTLKIRSTKLEDSAMYFCASSVDRVDEKLFFGSGTQLSVL.

J is TRBJ1-1 and V is TRBV28, with no clear D. The germline V gene has CDR1 MDHEN and CDR2 SYDVKM. The CDR3 is 12 amino acids. The V gene lost 4 bases and the J gene lost 10 bases, with 13 bases spanning the gap. In DNA form, the CDR3 reads TGTGCCAGCAGTTCGCAAGGAGGGAGAGCTTTCTTT. Protein product: CASSSQGGRAFF.

This chain links TRBV13 with TRBJ1-2; 8 bases match TRBD1. With V trimmed by 4 bases and J by 0 bases, 7 bases remained unmatched. The CDR3 spans 16 residues. Germline V lookup: CDR1 PRHDT, CDR2 FYEKMQ (reference sequence). The CDR3 loop reads CASSSRQGRANYGYTF. For the CDR3, the DNA is TGTGCCAGCAGCTCAAGACAGGGGAGAGCTAACTATGGCTACACCTTC.

This clone was counted many times. The V call is TRBV6-5, the J call TRBJ1-1, with a weak D call TRBD1 (6 bases). This CDR3 spans 14 amino acids. Trimming shortened V by 2 bases and J by 3 bases, and 10 bases separated the two germline ends. Germline V lookup: CDR1 MNHEY, CDR2 SVGAGI. The CDR3 DNA is TGTGCCAGCAGTTACAGGGGGTTGCACACTGAAGCTTTCTTT. Amino acids: CASSYRGLHTEAFF.

The V gene is TRBV18, the J gene TRBJ2-7; 7 bases fit TRBD2. From germline, CDR1 is KGHSH and CDR2 LQKENI. V lost 0 bases to trimming and J lost 0 bases; unmatched junction nucleotides: 2. This CDR3 spans 15 amino acids. As DNA, the CDR3 is TGTGCCAGCTCACCACCGGGCGGGGGCTCCTACGAGCAGTACTTC. Its translation is CASSPPGGGSYEQYF.

The chain carries TRBV2 and TRBJ1-1; possibly TRBD1 for D (5 bases). Germline CDR1 SNHLY, CDR2 FYNNEI. The V and J ends lost 4 bases and 0 bases respectively, with 9 bases between them. The CDR3 has 14 residues. CDR3 sequence: CASSVDSMNTEAFF. The CDR3 DNA reads as TGTGCCAGCAGTGTCGACAGTATGAACACTGAAGCTTTCTTT. Based on the CDR3 plus reference TRBV2 and TRBJ1-1, the full variable domain is EPEVTQTPSHQVTQMGQEVILRCVPISNHLYFYWYRQILGQKVEFLVSFYNNEISEKSEIFDDQFSVERPDGSNFTLKIRSTKLEDSAMYFCASSVDSMNTEAFFGQGTRLTVV.

This chain connects TRBV6-1 to TRBJ2-2; no clear D. The ends were cut back, 4 bases at V and 0 bases at J, with 6 bases in the middle. The germline gives CDR1 MNHNS, CDR2 SASEGT. This CDR3 comprises 14 residues. In DNA, the CDR3 is TGTGCCAGCAGTGGTCACACGAACACCGGGGAGCTGTTTTTT. This codes for CASSGHTNTGELFF.

The rearrangement links TRBV5-4 to TRBJ1-1; maybe TRBD1 (5 bases). Trimming shortened V by 2 bases and J by 6 bases, and 11 bases separated the two germline ends. The CDR3 runs to 13 residues. Germline CDR1 reads SGHNT; CDR2 reads YYREEE (reference sequence). Here the CDR3 DNA reads TGTGCCAGCAGCTTAAGGGGTGTGGCTGAAGCTTTCTTT. Translated, it gives CASSLRGVAEAFF.

The sample holds one count of this clone. The CDR3 bases are TGTGCCAGCAGTCCGGACAGTCCCAGATACGCGTATTTT. Protein product: CASSPDSPRYAYF. The V call is TRBV6-6, the J call TRBJ2-3, with a tentative D call TRBD1 (6 bases). CDR1 and CDR2 from the germline V gene are MNHNY and SVGAGI (reference sequence). This CDR3 is built from 13 residues. V was cut by 5 bases and J by 14 bases, with 20 bases left in between.

The CDR3: CASRPITSGGAYEQYF. The CDR3 region has the DNA TGTGCCAGCAGACCAATTACTAGCGGAGGGGCCTACGAGCAGTACTTC. The V call is TRBV28, the J call TRBJ2-7; 8 positions match TRBD2. The germline V gene encodes CDR1 MDHEN and CDR2 SYDVKM. The CDR3 runs 16 residues. With V trimmed by 6 bases and J by 2 bases, 12 bases remained unmatched.

The J gene is TRBJ2-5, the V gene TRBV9; TRBD1 agrees at 7 bases. Trimming cost V 4 bases and J 3 bases; bases outside gene matches: 9. CDR1 SGDLS and CDR2 YYNGEE come from the germline V gene. The CDR3 spans 15 residues. Here the CDR3 DNA reads TGTGCCAGCAGCACAGGGGAGAGTTGGAAAGAGACCCAGTACTTC. It specifies CASSTGESWKETQYF.